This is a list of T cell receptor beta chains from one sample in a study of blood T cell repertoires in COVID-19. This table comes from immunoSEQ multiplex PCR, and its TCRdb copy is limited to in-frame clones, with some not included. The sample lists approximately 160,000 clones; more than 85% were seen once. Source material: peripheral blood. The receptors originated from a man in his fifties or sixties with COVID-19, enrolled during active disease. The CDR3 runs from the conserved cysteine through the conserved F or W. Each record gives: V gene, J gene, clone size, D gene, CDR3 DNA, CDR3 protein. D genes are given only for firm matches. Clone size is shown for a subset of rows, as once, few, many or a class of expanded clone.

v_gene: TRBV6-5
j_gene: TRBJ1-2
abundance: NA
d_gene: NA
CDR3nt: TGTGCCAGCAGTTCGCTGACAGCGAACTATGGCTACACCTTC
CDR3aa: CASSSLTANYGYTF

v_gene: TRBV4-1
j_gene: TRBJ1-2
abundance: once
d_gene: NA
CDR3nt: TGCGCCAGCAGCCAAGGGCGGGCAGGAGCTAACTATGGCTACACCTTC
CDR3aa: CASSQGRAGANYGYTF

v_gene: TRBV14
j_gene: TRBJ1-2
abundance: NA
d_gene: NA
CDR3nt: TGTGCCAGCAGCCAGGGGGACACCGGGTCAAGCACCTTC
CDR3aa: CASSQGDTGSSTF

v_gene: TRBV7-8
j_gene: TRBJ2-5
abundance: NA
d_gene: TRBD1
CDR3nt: TGTGCCAGCAATCCTACGACAGGGCTCGGGCAAGAGACCCAGTACTTC
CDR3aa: CASNPTTGLGQETQYF

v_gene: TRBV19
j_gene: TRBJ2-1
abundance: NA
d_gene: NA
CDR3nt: TGTGCCAGTAGTATTTTGCGAGCACAATTACGTCGGGATTACAATGAGCAGTTCTTC
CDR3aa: CASSILRAQLRRDYNEQFF

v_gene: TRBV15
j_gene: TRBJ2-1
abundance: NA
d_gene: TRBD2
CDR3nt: TGTGCCACCAGCAAACTAGCGGGGTCCTACAATGAGCAGTTCTTC
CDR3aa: CATSKLAGSYNEQFF

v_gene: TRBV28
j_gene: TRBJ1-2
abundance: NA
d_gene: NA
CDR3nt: TGTGCCAGCCTCAGGGAGGGGTATGTCTATGGCTACACCTTC
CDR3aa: CASLREGYVYGYTF

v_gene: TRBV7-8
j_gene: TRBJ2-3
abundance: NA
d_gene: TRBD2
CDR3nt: TGTGCCAGCACTGAGCCGGGACTAGCGGATGGCACAGATACGCAGTATTTT
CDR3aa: CASTEPGLADGTDTQYF

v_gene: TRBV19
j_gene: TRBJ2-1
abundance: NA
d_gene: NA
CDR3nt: TGTGCCAGTAGTATAGATACGGGAGTACCCTACAATGAGCAGTTCTTC
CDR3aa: CASSIDTGVPYNEQFF

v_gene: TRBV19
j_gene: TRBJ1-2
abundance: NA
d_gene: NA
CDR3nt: TGTGCCAGTAGTAGGGCGACAGGAGGTACGAACTATGGCTACACCTTC
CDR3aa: CASSRATGGTNYGYTF

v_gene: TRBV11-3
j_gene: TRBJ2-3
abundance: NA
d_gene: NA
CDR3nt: TGTGCCAGCAGCTTAGGACGGGGCACAGATACGCAGTATTTT
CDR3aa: CASSLGRGTDTQYF

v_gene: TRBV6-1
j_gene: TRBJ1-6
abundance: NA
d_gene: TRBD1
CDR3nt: TGTGCCAGTTACCGGGACAGCCCGTATAATTCACCCCTCCACTTT
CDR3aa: CASYRDSPYNSPLHF

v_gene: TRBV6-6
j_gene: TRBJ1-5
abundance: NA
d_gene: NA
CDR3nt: TGTGCCAGCAACAAGGGGCCCTCGGCGAATCAGCCCCAGCATTTT
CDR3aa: CASNKGPSANQPQHF

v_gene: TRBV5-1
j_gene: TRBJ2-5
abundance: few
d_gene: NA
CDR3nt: TGCGCCAGCAGCCCAAACCAAGAGACCCAGTACTTC
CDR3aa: CASSPNQETQYF

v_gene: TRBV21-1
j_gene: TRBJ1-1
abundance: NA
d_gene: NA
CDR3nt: TGTGCCAGCAGCAAACTTTGGCCAGACACTGAAGCTTTCTTT
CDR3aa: CASSKLWPDTEAFF

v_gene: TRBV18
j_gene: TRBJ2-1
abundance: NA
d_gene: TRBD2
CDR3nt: TGTGCCAGCTCACCAACTAGCGGGAGGTATGAGCAGTTCTTC
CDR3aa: CASSPTSGRYEQFF

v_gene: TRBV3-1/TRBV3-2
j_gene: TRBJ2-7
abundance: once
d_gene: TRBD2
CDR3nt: TGTGCCAGCAGCCAACTTGGGACTAGCGGGAGGCCCATTTACGAGCAGTACTTC
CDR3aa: CASSQLGTSGRPIYEQYF

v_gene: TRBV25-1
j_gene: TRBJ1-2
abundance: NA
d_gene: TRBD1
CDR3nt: TGTGCCAGCAGTGAAACGGGACAGTGGTCTGGCTACACCTTC
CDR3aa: CASSETGQWSGYTF

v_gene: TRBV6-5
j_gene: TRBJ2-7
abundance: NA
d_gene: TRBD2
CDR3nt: TGTGCCAGCAGTCCCCGACTAGCCGGAACCTACGAGCAGTACTTC
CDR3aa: CASSPRLAGTYEQYF

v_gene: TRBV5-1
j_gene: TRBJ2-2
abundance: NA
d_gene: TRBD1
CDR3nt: TGCGCCAGCAGCACGGGACAGAGGGAGCTGTTTTTT
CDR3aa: CASSTGQRELFF

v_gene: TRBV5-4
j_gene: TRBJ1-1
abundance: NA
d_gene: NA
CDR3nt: TGTGCCAGCAGCGAACCCACAGGGCGGACTGAAGCTTTCTTT
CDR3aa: CASSEPTGRTEAFF

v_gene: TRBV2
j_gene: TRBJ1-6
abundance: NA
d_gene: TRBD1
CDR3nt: TGTGCCAGCAGGAAGGGGACAGGGGTTTCACCCCTCCACTTT
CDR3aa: CASRKGTGVSPLHF

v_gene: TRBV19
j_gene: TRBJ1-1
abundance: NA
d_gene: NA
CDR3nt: TGTGCCAGTAGTAAGGGGTCAAACACTGAAGCTTTCTTT
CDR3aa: CASSKGSNTEAFF

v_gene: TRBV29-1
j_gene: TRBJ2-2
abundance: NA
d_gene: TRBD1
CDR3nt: TGCAGCGTCGCCGGGACAGGGGTTGGCGGGGAGCTGTTTTTT
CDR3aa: CSVAGTGVGGELFF

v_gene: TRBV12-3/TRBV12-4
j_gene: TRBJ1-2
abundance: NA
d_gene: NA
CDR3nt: TGTGCCAGCAGTTTCGGACAGTATGGCTACACCTTC
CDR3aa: CASSFGQYGYTF

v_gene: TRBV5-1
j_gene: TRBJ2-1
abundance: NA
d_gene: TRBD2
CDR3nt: TGCGCCAGCAGCATGACTAGCGGGGGTTTTTACAATGAGCAGTTCTTC
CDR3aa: CASSMTSGGFYNEQFF

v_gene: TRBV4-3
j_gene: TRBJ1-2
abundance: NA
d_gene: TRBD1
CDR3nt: TGCGCCAGCAGCCAAGATGCTGGGACAGGGGGCTCCCCGTCTGGCTACACCTTC
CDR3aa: CASSQDAGTGGSPSGYTF

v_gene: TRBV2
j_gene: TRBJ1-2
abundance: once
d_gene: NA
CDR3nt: TGTGCCAGCCGGAACAGACAGGTGAACTATGGCTACACCTTC
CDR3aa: CASRNRQVNYGYTF

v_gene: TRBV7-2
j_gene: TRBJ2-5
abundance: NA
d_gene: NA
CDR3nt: TGTGCCAGCAGCAAAAACAGGGGACTGAGAGAGACCCAGTACTTC
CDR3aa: CASSKNRGLRETQYF

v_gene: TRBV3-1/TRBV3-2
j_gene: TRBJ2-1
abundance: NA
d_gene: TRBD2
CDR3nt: TGTGCCAGCAGCCGGCACTTAGCGGGAGTCTACAATGAGCAGTTCTTC
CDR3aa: CASSRHLAGVYNEQFF

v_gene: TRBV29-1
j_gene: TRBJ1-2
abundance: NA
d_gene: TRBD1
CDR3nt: TGCAGCGCCCCCGGGGCAGGGGGAAACTATGGCTACACCTTC
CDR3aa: CSAPGAGGNYGYTF

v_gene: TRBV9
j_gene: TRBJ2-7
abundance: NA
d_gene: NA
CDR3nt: TGTGCCAGCAGCGTGGACAGTTCGAGCTCCTACGAGCAGTACTTC
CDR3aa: CASSVDSSSSYEQYF

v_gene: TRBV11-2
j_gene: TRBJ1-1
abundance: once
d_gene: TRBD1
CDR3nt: TGTGCCAGCAGCTTACCGGGGGGGACAGCTGAAGCTTTCTTT
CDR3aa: CASSLPGGTAEAFF

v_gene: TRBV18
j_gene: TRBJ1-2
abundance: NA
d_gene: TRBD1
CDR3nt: TGTGCCAGCTCACCCCTTGACAGGGGTAAGGGCTACACCTTC
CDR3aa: CASSPLDRGKGYTF

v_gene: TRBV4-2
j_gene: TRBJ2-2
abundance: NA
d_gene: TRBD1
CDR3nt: TGTGCCAGCAGCCAAGACTTTGGGACAGCCACCGGGGAGCTGTTTTTT
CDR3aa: CASSQDFGTATGELFF

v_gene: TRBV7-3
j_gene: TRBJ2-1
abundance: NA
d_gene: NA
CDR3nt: TGTGCCAGCTCGACAGGAGCCTACAATGAGCAGTTCTTC
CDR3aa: CASSTGAYNEQFF

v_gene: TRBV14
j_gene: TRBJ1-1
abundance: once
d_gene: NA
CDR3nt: TGTGCCAGCAGCCCATCCATAGCGGGGGCGAGGGCTTTCTTT
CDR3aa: CASSPSIAGARAFF

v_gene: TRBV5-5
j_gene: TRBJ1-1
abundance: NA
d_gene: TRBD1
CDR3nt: TGTGCCAGCAGCTACCGGACAGGGGGCAGGGAAGCTTTCTTT
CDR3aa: CASSYRTGGREAFF

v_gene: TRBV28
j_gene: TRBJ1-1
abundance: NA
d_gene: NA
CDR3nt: TGTGCCAGCAGTTTAGCCCTCCCGCGGACTGAAGCTTTCTTT
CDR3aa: CASSLALPRTEAFF

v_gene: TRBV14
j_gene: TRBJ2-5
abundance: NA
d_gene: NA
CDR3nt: TGTGCCAGCAGTCAAGGCGGTAGGTGGGAGACCCAGTACTTC
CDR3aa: CASSQGGRWETQYF

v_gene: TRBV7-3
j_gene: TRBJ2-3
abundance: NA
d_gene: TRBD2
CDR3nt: TGTGCCAGCGAAGCGGGAGGCCGGCCCACTAGCACAGATACGCAGTATTTT
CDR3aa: CASEAGGRPTSTDTQYF

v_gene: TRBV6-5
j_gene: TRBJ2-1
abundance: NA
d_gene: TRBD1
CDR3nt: TGTGCCAGCAGTTACTCGTACAGGGGGCTCCACAATGAGCAGTTCTTC
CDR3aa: CASSYSYRGLHNEQFF

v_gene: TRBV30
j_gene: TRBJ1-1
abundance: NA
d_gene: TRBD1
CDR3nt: TGTGCCTGGAGTCGACAGGGGAACACTGAAGCTTTCTTT
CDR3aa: CAWSRQGNTEAFF

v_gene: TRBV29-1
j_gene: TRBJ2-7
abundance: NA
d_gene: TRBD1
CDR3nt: TGCAGCGTTGAAGAAGGGGACAGGGTCCCCTACGAGCAGTACTTC
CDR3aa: CSVEEGDRVPYEQYF

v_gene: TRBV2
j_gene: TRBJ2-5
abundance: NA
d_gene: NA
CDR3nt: TGTGCCAGCAGTGAGGTTGCCACGCAGAGGGAGACCCAGTACTTC
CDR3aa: CASSEVATQRETQYF

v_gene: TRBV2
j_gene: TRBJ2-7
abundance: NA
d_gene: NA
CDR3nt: TGTGCCAGCAGTGCCCCGGGGTTGGGATACGAGCAGTACTTC
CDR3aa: CASSAPGLGYEQYF

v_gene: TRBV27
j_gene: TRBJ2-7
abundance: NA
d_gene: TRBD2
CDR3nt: TGTGCCAGCAGTTTATCTCCTAGCGGGAGTTACTACGAGCAGTACTTC
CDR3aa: CASSLSPSGSYYEQYF

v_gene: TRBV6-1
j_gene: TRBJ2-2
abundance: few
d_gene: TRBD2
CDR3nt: TGTGCCAGCAGTGAAAGGGCGGGGGTGAACACCGGGGAGCTGTTTTTT
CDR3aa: CASSERAGVNTGELFF

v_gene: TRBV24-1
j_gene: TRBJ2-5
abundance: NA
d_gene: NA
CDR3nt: TGTGCCACCAGTGATTCCCGGTTTTCAGAGACCCAGTACTTC
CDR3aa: CATSDSRFSETQYF

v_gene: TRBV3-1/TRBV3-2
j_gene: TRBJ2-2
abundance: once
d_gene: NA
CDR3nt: TGTGCCAGCAGCGACTACGGCCGGGACACCGGGGAGCTGTTTTTT
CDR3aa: CASSDYGRDTGELFF

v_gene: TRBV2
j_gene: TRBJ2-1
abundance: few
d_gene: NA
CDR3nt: TGTGCCAGCAGTGCCCGGACTCCTAGTGAGCAGTTCTTC
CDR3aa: CASSARTPSEQFF

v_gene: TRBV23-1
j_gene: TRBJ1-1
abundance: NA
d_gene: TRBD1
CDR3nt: TGCGCCAGCAGTCAATCCAGTAGGTGCAGGGGGCTGTTAACTGAAGCTTTCTTT
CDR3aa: CASSQSSRCRGLLTEAFF

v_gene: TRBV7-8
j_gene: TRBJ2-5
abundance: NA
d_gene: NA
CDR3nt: TGTGCCAGCAGCTTCCACCAGGGCCTCAAGAGGGAGACCCAGTACTTC
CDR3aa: CASSFHQGLKRETQYF